Below, 18 T cell receptor beta chains from the same sample are listed, as sequenced in a study of T cells in Graves' hyperthyroidism and ophthalmopathy. It was RNA transcripts that yielded the amplified TCR beta CDR3 regions. When the TCR CDR3 underwent first-round RT-PCR, the HTBI primer set was used. TCRdb fed the multiplex PCR reads into MiXCR, producing one record per CDR3 protein. Of 550,000 to 700,000 distinct CDR3 sequences listed, roughly 14% are singletons. The sample comprised blood. All receptors derive from a woman aged 40 to 50 with Graves' ophthalmopathy.

This clonotype was recorded at least ten times. The chain links TRBV10-3 to TRBJ2-5; TRBD1 is a possible D gene (5 bases). This CDR3 is built from 12 residues. Germline lookup yields CDR1 ENHRY and CDR2 SYGVKD. The V gene lost 10 bases and the J gene lost 3 bases, with 12 bases spanning the gap. CDR3 amino acids: CATTGSEETQYF. The CDR3 nucleotides are TGTGCCACCACAGGCTCCGAAGAGACCCAGTACTTC.

The rearrangement uses TRBV27 and TRBJ1-5; D gene unclear. Trimming took off 3 bases at V and 4 bases at J, with 16 bases between the two ends. Looked up from germline, CDR1 is MNHEY and CDR2 is SMNVEV (reference sequence). The CDR3 spans 16 residues. CDR3 sequence: CASSFVESLGNQPQHF. The CDR3 DNA is TGTGCCAGCAGTTTTGTCGAGTCGTTAGGGAATCAGCCCCAGCATTTT.

This clonotype was picked up a small number of times. V and J are TRBV9 and TRBJ2-7, with D perhaps TRBD1 or TRBD2 (5 bases each). V shed 1 base and J shed 1 base, with 9 bases lying between them. CDR3 length: 14 residues. Germline CDR1 reads SGDLS; CDR2 reads YYNGEE. Here the CDR3 DNA reads TGTGCCAGCAGCGTATTGGGGGAATCCTACGAGCAGTACTTC. Translated, it gives CASSVLGESYEQYF.

The genes are TRBV3-1 and TRBJ2-7; 10 bases fit TRBD2. This CDR3 is built from 14 residues. Per the germline V gene, CDR1 is LGHDT and CDR2 is YNNKEL (reference sequence). J lost 5 bases, V lost 4 bases, and 5 bases had no gene match. The CDR3, as DNA: TGTGCCAGCAGCCGGAGCGGGAGGGCCGACGAGCAGTACTTC. Its protein product is CASSRSGRADEQYF.

This clonotype has ten or more counts. The chain employs TRBV20-1 and TRBJ2-7; 7 nucleotides line up with TRBD1. The junction had 8 bases not matched to a gene; V was cut back by 6 bases and J by 3 bases. The CDR3 runs to 13 residues. Germline V lookup: CDR1 DFQATT, CDR2 SNEGSKA (reference sequence). CDR3 region: CSALRDSYYEQYF. CDR3 nucleotides: TGCAGTGCGCTCCGGGACAGTTACTACGAGCAGTACTTC.

This clonotype came up many times. This chain links TRBV24-1 with TRBJ2-2; TRBD1 agrees at 9 bases. CDR1 is KGHDR and CDR2 is SFDVKD in the germline V gene. The junction had 12 bases not matched to a gene; V was cut back by 5 bases and J by 0 bases. This CDR3 region has 19 residues. The CDR3 region has the DNA TGTGCCACCAGTGCCGCGCCGGGACAGGGAGTGTCGAACACCGGGGAGCTGTTTTTT. Translating gives CATSAAPGQGVSNTGELFF.

This clonotype has ten or more counts. The chain uses TRBV6-2 or TRBV6-3 and TRBJ1-2; 7 bases match TRBD1. The germline V gene encodes CDR1 MNHEY and CDR2 SVGEGT. The CDR3 runs to 13 residues. Trimming at V came to 10 bases and at J to 0 bases, leaving 5 bases not matched to a gene. DNA of the CDR3: TGTGCCACTCGGACAGGAGCTAACTATGGCTACACCTTC. This gives the protein CATRTGANYGYTF.

In this sample, this clonotype turned up many times. The chain is built from TRBV28 and TRBJ1-1; TRBD1 is a possible D gene (6 bases). Germline lookup yields CDR1 MDHEN and CDR2 SYDVKM. With 6 bases removed from V and 4 bases from J, the gap between germline ends came to 15 bases. The CDR3 consists of 14 residues. CDR3 nucleotide sequence: TGTGCCAGCAGGGGACACCTCGGGAGCACTGAAGCTTTCTTT. Amino acids: CASRGHLGSTEAFF. Full variable domain (rest looked up from reference TRBV28 and TRBJ1-1): DVKVTQSSRYLVKRTGEKVFLECVQDMDHENMFWYRQDPGLGLRLIYFSYDVKMKEKGDIPEGYSVSREKKERFSLILESASTNQTSMYLCASRGHLGSTEAFFGQGTRLTVV.

This clonotype showed up just a few times. This CDR3 reads CASSLNQANTEAFF. DNA of the CDR3: TGTGCCAGCAGCTTAAACCAGGCGAACACTGAAGCTTTCTTT. V and J are TRBV7-9 and TRBJ1-1; D gene ambiguous. Germline loops: CDR1 SEHNR, CDR2 FQNEAQ (reference sequence). V lost 2 bases to trimming and J lost 1 base, with 8 bases between them. CDR3 length: 14 amino acids.

This clonotype has a count of ten or more. The chain combines TRBV19 with TRBJ1-1; D unclear. This CDR3 contains 14 residues. Trimming cost V 3 bases and J 6 bases, with 14 bases left between them. The germline V gene encodes CDR1 LNHDA and CDR2 SQIVND (reference sequence). CDR3 bases: TGTGCCAGTAGTATGGAGATGGTCGGGGCTGAAGCTTTCTTT. It codes for CASSMEMVGAEAFF.

In its sample, this clonotype was seen many times. In DNA form, the CDR3 reads TGTGCCAGTAGTAAGGCGACGATCCACAATGAGCAGTTCTTC. Its protein product is CASSKATIHNEQFF. The gene calls are TRBV19 and TRBJ2-1; no definite D call. Germline loops: CDR1 LNHDA, CDR2 SQIVND (reference sequence). This CDR3 is 14 amino acids long. V was cut by 4 bases and J by 5 bases, with 12 bases left in between.

A remark on this clonotype: This sequence may be a read error, since a much larger clone differs from it by one base. This sequence joins TRBV29-1 and TRBJ1-2; the D gene is possibly TRBD1 (5 bases). The CDR3 runs to 11 residues. Germline-derived CDR1 and CDR2 are SQVTM and ANQGSEA. V was cut by 6 bases and J by 8 bases, with 13 bases left in between. CDR3 nucleotides: TGCAGCGTGAAAGGGGTGAGGGGCTACACCTTC. Encoded protein: CSVKGVRGYTF.

The chain employs TRBV12-3 or TRBV12-4 and TRBJ1-1, with no clear D. The CDR3 has 11 residues. The V gene lost 9 bases and the J gene lost 0 bases, with 5 bases spanning the gap. The CDR3 bases are TGTGCCAGGAGCATGAACACTGAAGCTTTCTTT. It specifies CARSMNTEAFF.

In this sample, this clonotype turned up many times. The chain is built from TRBV6-5 and TRBJ2-7, with 12 bases identical to TRBD2. The CDR3 spans 17 residues. V lost 0 bases, J lost 2 bases, and 5 bases stayed unmatched. Looked up from germline, CDR1 is MNHEY and CDR2 is SVGAGI. The CDR3: CASSYSGTSGLTYEQYF. CDR3 nucleotides: TGTGCCAGCAGTTACTCGGGGACTAGCGGGTTAACCTACGAGCAGTACTTC.

This chain joins TRBV20-1 and TRBJ2-4, with 9 bases matching TRBD1. The CDR3 runs 15 residues. Germline CDR1 DFQATT, CDR2 SNEGSKA (reference sequence). The J segment lost 6 bases and the V segment lost 5 bases, leaving 11 bases of the junction unmatched. The CDR3 reads CSARTPGTGRNIQYF. CDR3 in DNA: TGCAGTGCTCGAACTCCCGGGACAGGGAGAAACATTCAGTACTTC.

The sample holds a few counts of this clonotype. The CDR3 loop is CSANSGVNQPQHF. The CDR3 nucleotides are TGCAGTGCTAACTCAGGGGTCAATCAGCCCCAGCATTTT. The chain couples TRBV20-1 to TRBJ1-5; possible D gene TRBD1, 6 bases. The CDR3 runs to 13 residues. The germline V and J ends were trimmed by 4 bases and 3 bases, with 10 bases remaining between them. The germline V gene has CDR1 DFQATT and CDR2 SNEGSKA (reference sequence).

The chain employs TRBV28 and TRBJ1-5; D may be TRBD1 (6 bases). Germline values: CDR1 MDHEN, CDR2 SYDVKM. Trimming cost V 3 bases and J 1 base, with 16 bases left between them. There are 17 residues in the CDR3. In nucleotides, the CDR3 is TGTGCCAGCAGTTTTGCGGCAGCTCAGGGGAGCAATCAGCCCCAGCATTTT. This gives the protein CASSFAAAQGSNQPQHF.

This clonotype occurred many times. This sequence joins TRBV6-2 or TRBV6-3 and TRBJ1-5, with D unclear. The germline CDR1 and CDR2 sequences are MNHEY and SVGEGT. Trimming removed 3 bases from V and 9 bases from J, with 12 bases in between. The CDR3 has 13 residues. The CDR3 loop reads CASSYSPPSPQHF. The CDR3 nucleotides read TGTGCCAGCAGTTATAGTCCCCCCTCGCCCCAGCATTTT.